The 28 T cell receptor beta chains given below trace back to one sample, sequenced in a study of OX40 agonist ivuxolimab in advanced cancers. Sequenced by immunoSEQ multiplex PCR; TCRdb stores in-frame clones only, minus some. The sample includes about 82,000 clones, approximately 90% of them seen just once. The sequences come from CD4+ or CD8+ T cells sorted from blood, collected in a trial of the OX40 agonist ivuxolimab. The receptors stem from an adult with an advanced solid tumor such as melanoma, head and neck, liver or kidney cancer.

The rearrangement links TRBV19 to TRBJ2-1; weak D call: TRBD1 (6 bases). The CDR3 is 11 residues long. Trimming pared 6 bases from V and 10 bases from J, leaving 10 bases between. Germline V lookup: CDR1 LNHDA, CDR2 SQIVND (reference sequence). CDR3 nucleotide sequence: TGTGCCAGTAGGGAGACAGGCGAGCAGTTCTTC. Its protein product is CASRETGEQFF.

This chain joins TRBV4-1 and TRBJ2-3; weak D call: TRBD2 (6 bases). V was shortened by 4 bases and J by 0 bases, with 11 bases between the two germline ends. The CDR3 contains 15 residues. The V gene's germline CDR1 is MGHRA and CDR2 YSYEKL. The CDR3 DNA is TGCGCCAGCAGCCTTCCCGGACTAAGCACAGATACGCAGTATTTT. Amino acid sequence: CASSLPGLSTDTQYF.

The chain couples TRBV10-3 to TRBJ1-1, with 8 bases identical to TRBD1. The J segment lost 1 base and the V segment lost 3 bases, leaving 4 bases of the junction unmatched. This CDR3 has 15 residues. CDR1 is ENHRY and CDR2 is SYGVKD in the germline V gene. CDR3 amino acids: CAISDFRGPNTEAFF. The CDR3 bases are TGTGCCATCAGTGATTTCAGGGGGCCGAACACTGAAGCTTTCTTT.

The chain combines TRBV11-3 with TRBJ1-5; D might be TRBD1 (5 bases). CDR1 SGHNT and CDR2 YENEEA come from the germline V gene. The CDR3 contains 13 residues. V gave up 10 bases and J gave up 3 bases, with 13 bases separating them. CDR3 nucleotide sequence: TGTGCCACAAGGAAGGGGTACAATCAGCCCCAGCATTTT. This translates into CATRKGYNQPQHF.

This clone was counted between two and nine times. The rearrangement uses TRBV27 and TRBJ1-6, with 11 bases matching TRBD1. Germline CDR1 is MNHEY and CDR2 is SMNVEV (reference sequence). Trimming cost V 8 bases and J 11 bases; bases outside gene matches: 5. The CDR3 extends over 13 amino acids. Written as DNA, the CDR3 is TGTGCCAGCCGGACAGGGGGCCTCGCACCCCTCCACTTT. Its translation is CASRTGGLAPLHF.

V gene TRBV6-1 combines with J gene TRBJ2-1; D remains unclear. The CDR3 extends over 12 amino acids. Germline CDR1 MNHNS, CDR2 SASEGT. V gave up 1 base and J gave up 10 bases, with 8 bases separating them. The CDR3 is CASSEVGWEQFF. CDR3 in DNA: TGTGCCAGCAGTGAAGTAGGATGGGAGCAGTTCTTC.

The chain has TRBV4-2 and TRBJ2-7, with TRBD2 as a possible D gene (6 bases). V was pared by 0 bases and J by 0 bases, with 12 bases between. CDR1 is LGHNA, CDR2 YNFKEQ, per germline. The CDR3 sequence is 16 residues long. The CDR3 is CASSQDWGESSYEQYF. CDR3 sequence (DNA): TGTGCCAGCAGCCAAGATTGGGGGGAGAGCTCCTACGAGCAGTACTTC.

The chain couples TRBV11-2 to TRBJ2-7; no reliable D call. Germline lookup yields CDR1 SGHAT and CDR2 FQNNGV. This CDR3 is 12 amino acids long. V gave up 3 bases and J gave up 2 bases, with 5 bases separating them. The CDR3 DNA reads as TGTGCCAGCAGCTTGCGCGCCTACGAGCAGTACTTC. It translates to CASSLRAYEQYF.

The chain recombines TRBV11-2 with TRBJ2-7; tentative D call: TRBD1 (5 bases). From germline, CDR1 is SGHAT and CDR2 FQNNGV. The CDR3 spans 15 residues. The V end was cut by 5 bases, the J end by 3 bases, with 17 bases between. Written as DNA, the CDR3 is TGTGCCAGCAGCGCCCCGGACACAGGTTACTACGAGCAGTACTTC. It is translated as CASSAPDTGYYEQYF.

The chain uses TRBV29-1 and TRBJ2-2, with TRBD2 matching 16 bases. There are 17 residues in the CDR3. Unmatched junction bases numbered 6, after V lost 4 bases and J lost 4 bases. The germline V gene has CDR1 SQVTM and CDR2 ANQGSEA. The CDR3: CSVAMGLAGGTTGELFF. The CDR3 DNA reads TGCAGCGTTGCCATGGGACTAGCGGGGGGGACCACCGGGGAGCTGTTTTTT.

The chain has TRBV9 and TRBJ2-3, with 9 nucleotides matching TRBD2. CDR1 and CDR2 from the germline V gene are SGDLS and YYNGEE. With 2 bases clipped from V and 3 bases from J, the junction kept 1 base outside the gene matches. The CDR3 covers 14 residues. CDR3 protein: CASSVSGGTDTQYF. The CDR3 nucleotides are TGTGCCAGCAGCGTTAGCGGGGGAACAGATACGCAGTATTTT.

The chain couples TRBV5-4 to TRBJ1-4, with no clear D. Germline CDR1 reads SGHNT; CDR2 reads YYREEE (reference sequence). The CDR3 spans 14 residues. The germline V and J ends were trimmed by 1 base and 6 bases, with 10 bases remaining between them. The CDR3 here is CASSLYAEHEKLFF. The CDR3, as DNA: TGTGCCAGCAGCTTGTACGCAGAACATGAAAAACTGTTTTTT.

The chain carries TRBV7-8 and TRBJ1-1, with 7 bases aligning to TRBD1. CDR1 and CDR2 from the germline V gene are SGHVS and FQNEAQ. This CDR3 spans 17 amino acids. J lost 3 bases, V lost 1 base, and 11 bases had no gene match. CDR3 DNA: TGTGCCAGCAGCTTAGAGAGACGGGGAGACAGGGACACTGAAGCTTTCTTT. It codes for CASSLERRGDRDTEAFF.

The chain recombines TRBV7-8 with TRBJ2-7; D possibly corresponds to TRBD2 (6 bases). Germline-derived CDR1 and CDR2 are SGHVS and FQNEAQ. The CDR3 covers 14 residues. V lost 0 bases, J lost 1 base, and 7 bases lay in between. The CDR3 reads CASSLATRSYEQYF. In DNA form, the CDR3 reads TGTGCCAGCAGCTTAGCGACTAGGTCCTACGAGCAGTACTTC.

The chain uses TRBV4-1 and TRBJ2-7, with 9 bases fitting TRBD2. CDR3 length equals 13 residues. CDR1 MGHRA and CDR2 YSYEKL come from the germline V gene. V was clipped by 2 bases and J by 8 bases; unmatched bases: 4. The CDR3 sequence is CASSQPSGDKQYF. CDR3 DNA sequence: TGCGCCAGCAGCCAACCTAGCGGGGATAAGCAGTACTTC.

The V and J genes are TRBV27 and TRBJ2-4; D might be TRBD1 or TRBD2, each matching 6 bases. Germline loops: CDR1 MNHEY, CDR2 SMNVEV (reference sequence). Between the trimmed V and J ends, which lost 5 bases and 0 bases, there was a span of 17 bases. This CDR3 contains 17 residues. CDR3: CASSLTGGLLAKNIQYF. DNA of the CDR3: TGTGCCAGCAGTCTGACCGGGGGCCTACTAGCCAAAAACATTCAGTACTTC.

The V gene is TRBV5-5, the J gene TRBJ2-6, with a weak D call TRBD1 (6 bases). The CDR3 is 17 residues long. Trimming took off 5 bases at V and 0 bases at J, with 15 bases between the two ends. From germline, CDR1 is SGHKS and CDR2 YYEKEE (reference sequence). CDR3 sequence (DNA): TGTGCCAGCAGTGCAGGGGCTCCAAACTCTGGGGCCAACGTCCTGACTTTC. As protein: CASSAGAPNSGANVLTF.

The chain is built from TRBV7-9 and TRBJ1-4; D gene unclear. Germline-derived CDR1 and CDR2 are SEHNR and FQNEAQ (reference sequence). Deletions cut 5 bases from V and 6 bases from J, with 16 bases between. CDR3 length equals 15 residues. In nucleotides, the CDR3 is TGTGCCAGCAGCCCGAATGCAGGTTTAGATGAAAAACTGTTTTTT. This sequence encodes CASSPNAGLDEKLFF.

The chain joins TRBV29-1 to TRBJ1-2, with no clear D. The CDR3 is made up of 10 amino acids. CDR1 is SQVTM, CDR2 ANQGSEA, per germline. The CDR3 DNA reads as TGCTTGGCTCAGGCGGATGGCTACACCTTC. Protein product: CLAQADGYTF.

The chain has TRBV6-7 and TRBJ1-1, with D unresolved. TRBV6-7 is noted as an ORF with a role that remains uncertain. Trimming took off 6 bases at V and 0 bases at J, with 17 bases between the two ends. This CDR3 has 16 amino acids. The CDR3 DNA follows: TGTGCCAGCAGATTTCAGCCAGCAAATATGAACACTGAAGCTTTCTTT. Protein sequence: CASRFQPANMNTEAFF.

The V call is TRBV7-3, the J call TRBJ2-3; tentative D call: TRBD2 (6 bases). Trimming stripped 4 bases from V and 4 bases from J, with 12 bases between. This CDR3 comprises 14 residues. The germline V gene encodes CDR1 SGHTA and CDR2 FQGTGA. CDR3 amino acids: CASSSGGEADTQYF. The CDR3 DNA reads as TGTGCCAGCAGCTCCGGGGGAGAGGCAGATACGCAGTATTTT.

V and J are TRBV5-1 and TRBJ2-7; 9 bases are a match to TRBD1. Germline V gene sequence: CDR1 SGHRS, CDR2 YFSETQ. Trimming at V came to 0 bases and at J to 2 bases, leaving 0 bases not matched to a gene. This CDR3 spans 14 amino acids. CDR3 protein: CASSLGTGAYEQYF. The CDR3 coding sequence is TGCGCCAGCAGCTTGGGGACAGGGGCCTACGAGCAGTACTTC.

V and J are TRBV10-3 and TRBJ2-5; TRBD1 is a possible D gene (6 bases). Per the germline V gene, CDR1 is ENHRY and CDR2 is SYGVKD. This CDR3 has 16 residues. The germline V and J ends were trimmed by 2 bases and 2 bases, with 15 bases remaining between them. The CDR3, as DNA: TGTGCCATCAGTGAGCTTTGGCAGGGGAGTCAAGAGACCCAGTACTTC. Encoded protein: CAISELWQGSQETQYF.

This clone was observed a handful of times. J is TRBJ2-5 and V is TRBV4-3; the match to TRBD1 covers 10 bases. J was trimmed by 4 bases and V by 5 bases; bases with no gene match: 7. The CDR3 runs to 15 residues. The germline gives CDR1 LGHNA, CDR2 YSLEER. The DNA for the CDR3 is TGCGCCAGCAGCTCGACAGGGGGCGCATCAGAGACCCAGTACTTC. It translates to CASSSTGGASETQYF.

As for this clone: Other DNA sequences within the sample encode an identical CDR3. The rearrangement uses TRBV9 and TRBJ2-1; 9 nucleotides line up with TRBD2. Germline V gene sequence: CDR1 SGDLS, CDR2 YYNGEE. V shed 0 bases and J 8 bases; nucleotides not matched to a gene: 3. CDR3 length: 14 amino acids. CDR3 DNA: TGTGCCAGCAGCGTAGGCGGGGGGGGCGATGAGCAGTTCTTC. This gives the protein CASSVGGGGDEQFF.

The gene calls are TRBV5-1 and TRBJ2-7, with D uncertain. CDR1 is SGHRS, CDR2 YFSETQ, per germline. This CDR3 contains 13 residues. CDR3 loop: CAIEVRRSYEQYF. The CDR3, as DNA: TGCGCGATAGAGGTCCGTCGATCCTACGAGCAGTACTTC.

CDR3 amino acids: CASSQDSSYEQYF. The CDR3 nucleotides read TGCGCCAGCAGCCAAGACAGTTCCTACGAGCAGTACTTC. J is TRBJ2-5 and V is TRBV4-1, with unresolved D. With the DNA end fitting TRBJ2-7 better, the J assignment may be wrong. Germline V gene data show CDR1 as MGHRA and CDR2 as YSYEKL. This CDR3 has 13 residues.

V usage is TRBV30 and J usage is TRBJ2-3, with a tentative D call TRBD2 (6 bases). V lost 0 bases, J lost 2 bases, and 12 bases lay in between. Looked up from germline, CDR1 is GTSNPN and CDR2 is SVGIG (reference sequence). This CDR3 has 15 residues. CDR3 DNA: TGTGCCTGGAGTGTTGGGACTGAATTCACAGATACGCAGTATTTT. Encoded protein: CAWSVGTEFTDTQYF.